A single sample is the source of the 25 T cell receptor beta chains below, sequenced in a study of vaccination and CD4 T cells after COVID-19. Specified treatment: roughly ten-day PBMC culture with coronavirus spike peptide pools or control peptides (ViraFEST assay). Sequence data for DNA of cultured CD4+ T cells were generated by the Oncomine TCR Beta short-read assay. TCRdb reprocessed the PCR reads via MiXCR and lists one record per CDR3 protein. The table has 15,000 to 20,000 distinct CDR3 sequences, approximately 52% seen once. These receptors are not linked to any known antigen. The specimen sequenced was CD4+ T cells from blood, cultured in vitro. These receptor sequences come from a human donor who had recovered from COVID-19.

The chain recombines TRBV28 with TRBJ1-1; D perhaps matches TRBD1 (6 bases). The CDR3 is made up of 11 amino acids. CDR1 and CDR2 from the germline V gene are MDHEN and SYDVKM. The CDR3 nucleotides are TGTGCTTGGGGGGCCAGCCGTGAAGCTTTCTTT. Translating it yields CAWGASREAFF. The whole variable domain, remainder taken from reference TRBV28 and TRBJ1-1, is DVKVTQSSRYLVKRTGEKVFLECVQDMDHENMFWYRQDPGLGLRLIYFSYDVKMKEKGDIPEGYSVSREKKERFSLILESASTNQTSMYLCAWGASREAFFGQGTRLTVV.

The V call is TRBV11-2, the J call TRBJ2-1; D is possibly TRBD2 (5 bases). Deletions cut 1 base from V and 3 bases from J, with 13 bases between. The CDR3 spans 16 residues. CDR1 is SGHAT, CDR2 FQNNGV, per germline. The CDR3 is CASSLGWTVSYNEQFF. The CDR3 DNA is TGTGCCAGCAGCTTAGGTTGGACTGTCAGCTACAATGAGCAGTTCTTC.

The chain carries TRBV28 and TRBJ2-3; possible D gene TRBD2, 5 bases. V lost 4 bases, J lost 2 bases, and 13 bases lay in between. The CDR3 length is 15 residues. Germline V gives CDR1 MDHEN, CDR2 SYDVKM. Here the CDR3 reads CASSSSRGDTDTQYF. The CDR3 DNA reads TGTGCCAGCAGTTCATCCCGGGGAGACACAGATACGCAGTATTTT.

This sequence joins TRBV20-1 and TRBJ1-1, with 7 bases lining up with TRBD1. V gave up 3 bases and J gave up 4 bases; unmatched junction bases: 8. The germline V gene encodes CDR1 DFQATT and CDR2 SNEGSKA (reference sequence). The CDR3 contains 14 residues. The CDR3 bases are TGCAGTGCTAGCCCTACAGGGGTAGGCACTGAAGCTTTCTTT. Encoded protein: CSASPTGVGTEAFF.

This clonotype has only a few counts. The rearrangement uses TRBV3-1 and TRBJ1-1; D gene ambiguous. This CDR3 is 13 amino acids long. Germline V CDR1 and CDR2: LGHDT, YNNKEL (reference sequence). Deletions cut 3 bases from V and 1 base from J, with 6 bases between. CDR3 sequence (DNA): TGTGCCAGCAGCCACGCGGCGAACACTGAAGCTTTCTTT. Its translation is CASSHAANTEAFF. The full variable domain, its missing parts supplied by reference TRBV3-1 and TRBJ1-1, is DTAVSQTPKYLVTQMGNDKSIKCEQNLGHDTMYWYKQDSKKFLKIMFSYNNKELIINETVPNRFSPKSPDKAHLNLHINSLELGDSAVYFCASSHAANTEAFFGQGTRLTVV.

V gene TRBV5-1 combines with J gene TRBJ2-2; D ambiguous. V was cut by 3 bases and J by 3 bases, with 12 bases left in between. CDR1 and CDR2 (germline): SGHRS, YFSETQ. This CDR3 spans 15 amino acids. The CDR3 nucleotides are TGCGCCAGCAGCTCGTCCGGGCCCCACACCGGGGAGCTGTTTTTT. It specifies CASSSSGPHTGELFF. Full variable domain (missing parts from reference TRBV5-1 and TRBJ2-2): KAGVTQTPRYLIKTRGQQVTLSCSPISGHRSVSWYQQTPGQGLQFLFEYFSETQRNKGNFPGRFSGRQFSNSRSEMNVSTLELGDSALYLCASSSSGPHTGELFFGEGSRLTVL.

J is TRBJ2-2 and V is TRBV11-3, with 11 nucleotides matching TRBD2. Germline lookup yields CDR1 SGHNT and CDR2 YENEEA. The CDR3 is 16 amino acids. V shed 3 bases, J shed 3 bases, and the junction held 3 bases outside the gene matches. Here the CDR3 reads CASSFTSGRYTGELFF. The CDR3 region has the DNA TGTGCCAGCAGCTTTACTAGCGGGAGATACACCGGGGAGCTGTTTTTT. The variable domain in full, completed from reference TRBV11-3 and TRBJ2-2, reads EAGVVQSPRYKIIEKKQPVAFWCNPISGHNTLYWYLQNLGQGPELLIRYENEEAVDDSQLPKDRFSAERLKGVDSTLKIQPAELGDSAVYLCASSFTSGRYTGELFFGEGSRLTVL.

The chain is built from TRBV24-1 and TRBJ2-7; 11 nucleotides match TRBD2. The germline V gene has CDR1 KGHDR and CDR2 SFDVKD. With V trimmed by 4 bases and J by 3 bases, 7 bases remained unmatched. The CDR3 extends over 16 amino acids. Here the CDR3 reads CATSETGLAVGYEQYF. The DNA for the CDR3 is TGTGCCACCAGTGAAACGGGACTAGCGGTGGGCTACGAGCAGTACTTC.

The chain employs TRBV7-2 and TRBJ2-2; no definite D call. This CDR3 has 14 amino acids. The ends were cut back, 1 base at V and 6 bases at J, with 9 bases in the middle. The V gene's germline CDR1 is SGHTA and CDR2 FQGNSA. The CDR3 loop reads CASSLVGESGELFF. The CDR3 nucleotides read TGTGCCAGCAGCTTAGTTGGGGAATCCGGGGAGCTGTTTTTT.

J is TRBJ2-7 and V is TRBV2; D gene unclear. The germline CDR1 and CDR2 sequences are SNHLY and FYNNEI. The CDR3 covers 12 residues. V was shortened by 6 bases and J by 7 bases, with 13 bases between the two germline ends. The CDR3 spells CASRGAIPEQYF. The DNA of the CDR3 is TGTGCCAGCAGGGGCGCGATACCGGAGCAGTACTTC.

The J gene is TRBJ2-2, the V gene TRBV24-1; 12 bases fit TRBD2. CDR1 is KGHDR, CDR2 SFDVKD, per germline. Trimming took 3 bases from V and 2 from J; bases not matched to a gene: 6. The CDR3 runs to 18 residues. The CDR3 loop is CATSDPPGLAGNTGELFF. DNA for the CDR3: TGTGCCACCAGTGATCCCCCCGGACTAGCGGGAAACACCGGGGAGCTGTTTTTT.

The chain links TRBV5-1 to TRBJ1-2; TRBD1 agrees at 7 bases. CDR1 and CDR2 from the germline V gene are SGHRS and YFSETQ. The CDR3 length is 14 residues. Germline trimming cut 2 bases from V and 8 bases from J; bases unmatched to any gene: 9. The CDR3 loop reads CASSFQGLGGGYTF. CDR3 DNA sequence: TGCGCCAGCAGCTTCCAGGGCCTAGGGGGCGGCTACACCTTC.

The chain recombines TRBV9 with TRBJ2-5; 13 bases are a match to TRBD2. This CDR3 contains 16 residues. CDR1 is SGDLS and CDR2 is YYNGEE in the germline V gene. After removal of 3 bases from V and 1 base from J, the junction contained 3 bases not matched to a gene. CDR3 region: CASSGGLAGTQETQYF. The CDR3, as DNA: TGTGCCAGCAGCGGGGGACTAGCGGGGACCCAAGAGACCCAGTACTTC.

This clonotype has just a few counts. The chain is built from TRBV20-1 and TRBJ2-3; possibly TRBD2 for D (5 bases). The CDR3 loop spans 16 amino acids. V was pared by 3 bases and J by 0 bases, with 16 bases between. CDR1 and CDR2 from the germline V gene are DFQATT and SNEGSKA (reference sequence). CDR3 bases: TGCAGTGCTAGTCTTCCCTCCTCGGGAAGCACAGATACGCAGTATTTT. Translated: CSASLPSSGSTDTQYF.

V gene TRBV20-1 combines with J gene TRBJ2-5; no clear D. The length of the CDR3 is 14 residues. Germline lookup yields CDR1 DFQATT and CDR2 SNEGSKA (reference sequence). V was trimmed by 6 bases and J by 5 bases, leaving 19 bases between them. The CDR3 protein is CSATTHELTETQYF. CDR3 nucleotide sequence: TGCAGTGCCACGACCCACGAACTAACGGAGACCCAGTACTTC.

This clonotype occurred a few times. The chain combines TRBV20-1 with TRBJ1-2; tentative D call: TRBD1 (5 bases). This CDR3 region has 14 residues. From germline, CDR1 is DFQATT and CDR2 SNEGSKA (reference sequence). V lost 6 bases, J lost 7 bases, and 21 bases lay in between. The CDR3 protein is CSATRLQVHGGYTF. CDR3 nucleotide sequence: TGCAGTGCCACCCGGCTACAGGTCCATGGTGGCTACACCTTC.

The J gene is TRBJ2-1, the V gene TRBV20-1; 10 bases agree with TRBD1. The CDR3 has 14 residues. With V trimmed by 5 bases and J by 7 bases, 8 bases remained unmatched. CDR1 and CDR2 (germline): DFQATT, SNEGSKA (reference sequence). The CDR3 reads CSAGWGQGRNEQFF. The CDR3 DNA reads TGCAGTGCTGGGTGGGGACAGGGGCGGAATGAGCAGTTCTTC.

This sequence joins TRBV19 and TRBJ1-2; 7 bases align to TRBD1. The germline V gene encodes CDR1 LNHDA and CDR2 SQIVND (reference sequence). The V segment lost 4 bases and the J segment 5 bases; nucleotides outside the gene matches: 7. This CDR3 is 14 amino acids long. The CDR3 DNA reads TGTGCCAGTAGTAGACCTGACAGGGTTTATGGCTACACCTTC. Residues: CASSRPDRVYGYTF.

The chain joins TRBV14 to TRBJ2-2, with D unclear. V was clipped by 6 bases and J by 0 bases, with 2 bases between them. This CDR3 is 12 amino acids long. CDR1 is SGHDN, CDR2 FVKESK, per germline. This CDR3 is CASRPNTGELFF. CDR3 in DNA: TGTGCCAGCAGACCGAACACCGGGGAGCTGTTTTTT.

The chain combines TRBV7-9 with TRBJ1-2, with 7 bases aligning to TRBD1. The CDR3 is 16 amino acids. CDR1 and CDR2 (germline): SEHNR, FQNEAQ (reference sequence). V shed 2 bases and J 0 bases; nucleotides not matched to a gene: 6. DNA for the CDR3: TGTGCCAGCAGCTTACCGGGACAGCGACCTAACTATGGCTACACCTTC. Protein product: CASSLPGQRPNYGYTF. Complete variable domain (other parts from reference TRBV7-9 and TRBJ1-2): DTGVSQNPRHKITKRGQNVTFRCDPISEHNRLYWYRQTLGQGPEFLTYFQNEAQLEKSRLLSDRFSAERPKGSFSTLEIQRTEQGDSAMYLCASSLPGQRPNYGYTFGSGTRLTVV.

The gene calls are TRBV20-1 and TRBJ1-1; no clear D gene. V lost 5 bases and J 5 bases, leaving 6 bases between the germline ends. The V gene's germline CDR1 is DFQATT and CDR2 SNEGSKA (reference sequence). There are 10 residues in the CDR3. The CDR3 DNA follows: TGCAGTGCTCGGGAAACTGAAGCTTTCTTT. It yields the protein CSARETEAFF.

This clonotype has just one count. DNA of the CDR3: TGTGCCAGCCGACCGGCGGACAGGGGCCTTCTCACCGGAAACACCATATATTTT. It translates to CASRPADRGLLTGNTIYF. The V gene is TRBV6-1, the J gene TRBJ1-3, with 9 bases identical to TRBD1. CDR1 is MNHNS, CDR2 SASEGT, per germline. J was trimmed by 4 bases and V by 8 bases; bases with no gene match: 18. The CDR3 sequence is 18 residues long.

The CDR3 protein is CASRLSSGVSNQPQHF. The CDR3 DNA follows: TGTGCCAGCCGGTTATCGTCGGGGGTGAGCAATCAGCCCCAGCATTTT. This chain joins TRBV6-1 and TRBJ1-5; perhaps TRBD1 as D (5 bases). The CDR3 runs to 16 residues. V dropped 8 bases and J dropped 1 base, with 18 bases sitting between them. Germline CDR1 and CDR2: MNHNS and SASEGT.

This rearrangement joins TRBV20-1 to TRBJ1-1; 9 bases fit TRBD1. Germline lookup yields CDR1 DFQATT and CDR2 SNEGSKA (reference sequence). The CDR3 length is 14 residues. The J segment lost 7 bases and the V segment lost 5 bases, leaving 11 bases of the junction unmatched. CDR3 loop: CSAPKPGTGNEAFF. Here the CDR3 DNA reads TGCAGTGCTCCTAAGCCCGGGACAGGGAATGAAGCTTTCTTT.

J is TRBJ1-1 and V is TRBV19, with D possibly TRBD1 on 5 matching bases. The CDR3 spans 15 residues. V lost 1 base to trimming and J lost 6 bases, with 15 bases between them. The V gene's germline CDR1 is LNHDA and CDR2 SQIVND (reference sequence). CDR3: CASSIGRWGGAEAFF. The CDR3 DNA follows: TGTGCCAGTAGTATAGGAAGGTGGGGGGGGGCTGAAGCTTTCTTT.